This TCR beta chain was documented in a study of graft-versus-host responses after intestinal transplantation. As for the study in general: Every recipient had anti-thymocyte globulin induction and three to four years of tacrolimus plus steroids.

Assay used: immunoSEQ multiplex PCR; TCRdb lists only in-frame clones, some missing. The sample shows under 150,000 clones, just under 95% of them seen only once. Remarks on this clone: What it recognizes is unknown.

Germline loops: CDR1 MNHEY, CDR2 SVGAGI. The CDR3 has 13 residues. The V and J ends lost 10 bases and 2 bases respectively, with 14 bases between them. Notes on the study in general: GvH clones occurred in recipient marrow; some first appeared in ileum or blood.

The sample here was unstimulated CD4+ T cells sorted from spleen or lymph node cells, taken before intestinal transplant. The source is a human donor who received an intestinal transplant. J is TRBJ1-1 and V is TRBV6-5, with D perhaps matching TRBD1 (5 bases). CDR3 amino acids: CATRALSNTEAFF. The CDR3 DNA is TGTGCCACCAGGGCCCTTTCCAACACTGAAGCTTTCTTT.